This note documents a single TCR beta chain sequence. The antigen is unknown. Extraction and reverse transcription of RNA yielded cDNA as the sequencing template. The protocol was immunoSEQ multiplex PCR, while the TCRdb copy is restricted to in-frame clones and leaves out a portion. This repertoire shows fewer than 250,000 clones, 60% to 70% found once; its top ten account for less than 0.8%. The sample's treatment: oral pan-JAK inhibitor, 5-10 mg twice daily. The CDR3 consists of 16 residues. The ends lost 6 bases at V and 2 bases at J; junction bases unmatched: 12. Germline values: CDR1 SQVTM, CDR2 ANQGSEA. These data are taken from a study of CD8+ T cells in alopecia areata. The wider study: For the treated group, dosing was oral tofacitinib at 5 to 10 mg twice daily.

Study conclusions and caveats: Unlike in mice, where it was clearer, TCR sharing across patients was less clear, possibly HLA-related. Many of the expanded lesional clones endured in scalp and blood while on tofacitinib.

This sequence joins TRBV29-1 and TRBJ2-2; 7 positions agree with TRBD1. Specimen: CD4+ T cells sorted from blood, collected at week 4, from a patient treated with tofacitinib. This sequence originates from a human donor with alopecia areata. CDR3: CSVMTGISANTGELFF. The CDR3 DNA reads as TGCAGCGTGATGACAGGGATTTCGGCCAACACCGGGGAGCTGTTTTTT.